This T cell receptor (beta chain) was sequenced in a study of radiotherapy plus CTLA-4 blockade in lung cancer. Study-level information: Patients showed objective responses in 18% of cases and disease control in roughly 34%.

CTLA-4 blockade with ipilimumab, together with focal radiation, was given to patients with chemo-refractory metastatic non-small-cell lung cancer. With respect to this clone: Its specificity is not known.

Method: immunoSEQ multiplex PCR; TCRdb's copy keeps in-frame clones and lacks some. The profile shows about 98,000 clones, 82% of them singletons. Points from the study as a whole: Among blood TCR repertoires after radiotherapy plus ipilimumab, tumor-derived clones expanded.

Per germline, CDR1 SGHTA and CDR2 FQGNSA. Trimming removed 5 bases from V and 7 bases from J; junction bases left unmatched: 7. This CDR3 has 14 amino acids. V gene TRBV7-2 combines with J gene TRBJ1-5; 8 bases align to TRBD1. This sequence originates from a human donor with non-small cell lung cancer who had a partial response to radiotherapy plus ipilimumab. Sequencing used peripheral blood, obtained from a patient treated with radiotherapy plus ipilimumab. As DNA, the CDR3 is TGTGCCAGCAGCCAGACAGGGGAGGGGCAGCCCCAGCATTTT. This sequence encodes CASSQTGEGQPQHF.